This TCR beta chain was found in a study of blood T cell repertoires in COVID-19. Germline V gene lookup returns CDR1 LGHNA and CDR2 YNFKEQ. The CDR3 contains 15 residues. V lost 1 base to trimming and J lost 5 bases; unmatched junction nucleotides: 3. Original analysis: For nucleated cells, counts were estimated from reference gene primer amplification. Sequencing was performed with immunoSEQ multiplex PCR; in TCRdb, only in-frame clones are kept and a portion is missing. That table gives V, J and clone size, and the DNA gave D and trimming. The sample includes over 250,000 clones, about 88% of them seen just once.

V and J are TRBV4-2 and TRBJ2-5, with 11 bases aligning to TRBD2. The sample taken for sequencing was peripheral blood. The sequence was collected from a woman in her sixties or seventies with COVID-19, enrolled during active disease. CDR3 coding DNA: TGTGCCAGCAGCCAAGGTAGCGGGGGGGAGGAGACCCAGTACTTC. Translated: CASSQGSGGEETQYF.